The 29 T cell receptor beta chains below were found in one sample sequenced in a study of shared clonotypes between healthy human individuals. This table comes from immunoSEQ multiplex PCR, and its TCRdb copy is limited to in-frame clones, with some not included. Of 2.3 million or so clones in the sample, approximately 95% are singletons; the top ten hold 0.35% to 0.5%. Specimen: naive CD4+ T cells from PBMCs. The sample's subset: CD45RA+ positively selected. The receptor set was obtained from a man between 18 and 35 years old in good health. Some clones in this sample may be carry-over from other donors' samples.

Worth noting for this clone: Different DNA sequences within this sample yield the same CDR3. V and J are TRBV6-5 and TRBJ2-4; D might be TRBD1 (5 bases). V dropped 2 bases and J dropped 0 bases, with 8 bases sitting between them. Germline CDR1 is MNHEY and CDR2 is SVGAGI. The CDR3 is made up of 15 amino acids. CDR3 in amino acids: CASSYAGLAKNIQYF. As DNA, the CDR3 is TGTGCCAGCAGTTACGCAGGGTTAGCCAAAAACATTCAGTACTTC.

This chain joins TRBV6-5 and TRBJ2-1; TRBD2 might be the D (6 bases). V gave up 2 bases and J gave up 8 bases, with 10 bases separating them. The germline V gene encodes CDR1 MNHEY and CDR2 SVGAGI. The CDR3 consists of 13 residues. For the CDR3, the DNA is TGTGCCAGCAGTTACCCGGGACTCGATGAGCAGTTCTTC. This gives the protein CASSYPGLDEQFF.

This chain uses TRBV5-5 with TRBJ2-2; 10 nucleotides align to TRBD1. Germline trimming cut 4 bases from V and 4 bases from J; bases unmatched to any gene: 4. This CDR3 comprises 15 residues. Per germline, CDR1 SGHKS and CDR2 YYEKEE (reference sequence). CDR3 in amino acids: CASSPTGGGTGELFF. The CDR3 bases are TGTGCCAGCAGCCCGACAGGGGGCGGCACCGGGGAGCTGTTTTTT.

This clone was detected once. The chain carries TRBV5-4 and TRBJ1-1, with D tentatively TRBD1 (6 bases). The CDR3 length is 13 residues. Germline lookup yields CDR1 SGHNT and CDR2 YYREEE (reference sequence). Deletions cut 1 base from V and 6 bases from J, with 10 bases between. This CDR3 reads CASSLRGQAEAFF. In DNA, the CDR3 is TGTGCCAGCAGCTTGCGGGGGCAGGCTGAAGCTTTCTTT.

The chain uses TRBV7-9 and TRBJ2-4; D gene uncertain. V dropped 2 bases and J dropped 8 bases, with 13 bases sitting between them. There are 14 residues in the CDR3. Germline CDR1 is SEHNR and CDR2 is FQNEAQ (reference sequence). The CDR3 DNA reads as TGTGCCAGCAGCTTATTCCCCGCGGCCGACATTCAGTACTTC. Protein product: CASSLFPAADIQYF.

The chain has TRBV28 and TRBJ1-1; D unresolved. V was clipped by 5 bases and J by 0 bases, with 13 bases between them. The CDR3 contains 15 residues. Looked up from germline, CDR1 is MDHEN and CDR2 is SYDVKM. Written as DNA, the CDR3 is TGTGCCAGCAGTCCAAGGACGGTGATGAACACTGAAGCTTTCTTT. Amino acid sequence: CASSPRTVMNTEAFF.

CDR3 bases: TGTGCCAGCAGTTTAGTAAGGGGGCTTGCCGGGGAGCTGTTTTTT. Residues: CASSLVRGLAGELFF. The chain carries TRBV27 and TRBJ2-2; the match to TRBD1 covers 7 bases. The V gene end was trimmed by 2 bases and the J gene end by 6 bases; junction bases not matched to a gene: 6. CDR3 length: 15 residues. Germline CDR1 is MNHEY and CDR2 is SMNVEV (reference sequence).

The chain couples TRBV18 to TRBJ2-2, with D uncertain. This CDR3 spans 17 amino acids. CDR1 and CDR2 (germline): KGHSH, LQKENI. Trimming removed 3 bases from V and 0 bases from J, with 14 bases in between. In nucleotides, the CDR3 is TGTGCCAGCTCACCCATTATAAGGGCGGCGAACACCGGGGAGCTGTTTTTT. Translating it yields CASSPIIRAANTGELFF.

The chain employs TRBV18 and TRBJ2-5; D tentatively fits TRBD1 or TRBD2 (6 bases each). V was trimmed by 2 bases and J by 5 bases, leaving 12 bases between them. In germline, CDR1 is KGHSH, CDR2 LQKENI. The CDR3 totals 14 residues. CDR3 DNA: TGTGCCAGCTCACCAACGGGGGCCAGGGAGACCCAGTACTTC. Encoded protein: CASSPTGARETQYF.

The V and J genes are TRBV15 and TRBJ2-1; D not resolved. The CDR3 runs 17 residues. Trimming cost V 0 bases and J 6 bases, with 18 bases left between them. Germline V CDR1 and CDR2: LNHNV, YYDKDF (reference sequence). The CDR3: CATSRDPTTGPRNEQFF. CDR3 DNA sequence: TGTGCCACCAGCAGAGATCCCACAACGGGCCCCCGCAATGAGCAGTTCTTC.

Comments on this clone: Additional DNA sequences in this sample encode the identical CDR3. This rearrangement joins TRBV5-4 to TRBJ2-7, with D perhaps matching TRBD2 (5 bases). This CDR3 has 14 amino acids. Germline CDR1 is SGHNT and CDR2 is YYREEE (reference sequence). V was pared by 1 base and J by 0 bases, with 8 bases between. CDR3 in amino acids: CASSLTGNSYEQYF. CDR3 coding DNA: TGTGCCAGCAGCTTGACCGGGAACTCCTACGAGCAGTACTTC.

This CDR3 reads CASSQDRGDQPQHF. The CDR3 DNA follows: TGCGCCAGCAGCCAAGACAGGGGGGATCAGCCCCAGCATTTT. The rearrangement links TRBV5-1 to TRBJ1-5, with 9 bases aligning to TRBD1. The trim removed 4 bases at V and 5 bases at J, leaving 4 bases unmatched. The CDR3 has 14 amino acids. Germline CDR1 and CDR2: SGHRS and YFSETQ.

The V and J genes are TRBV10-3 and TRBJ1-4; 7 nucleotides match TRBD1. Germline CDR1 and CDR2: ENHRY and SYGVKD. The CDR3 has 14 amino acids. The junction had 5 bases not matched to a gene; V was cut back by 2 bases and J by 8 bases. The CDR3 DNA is TGTGCCATCAGTGAGAGGGGGCCAAACGAAAAACTGTTTTTT. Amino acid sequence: CAISERGPNEKLFF.

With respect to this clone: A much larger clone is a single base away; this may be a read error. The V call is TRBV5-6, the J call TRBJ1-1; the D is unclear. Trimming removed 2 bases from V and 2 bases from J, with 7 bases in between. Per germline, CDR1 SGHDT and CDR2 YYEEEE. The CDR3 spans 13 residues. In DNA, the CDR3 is TGTGCCAGCAGCTTCGACGGCAACACTGAAGCTTTCTTT. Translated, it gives CASSFDGNTEAFF.

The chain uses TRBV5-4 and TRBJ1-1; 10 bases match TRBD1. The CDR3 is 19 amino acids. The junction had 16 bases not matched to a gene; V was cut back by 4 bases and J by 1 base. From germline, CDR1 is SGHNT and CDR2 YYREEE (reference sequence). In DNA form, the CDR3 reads TGTGCCAGCAGCCTTGGGGGACCGATGACAGGGGGCAGGAACACTGAAGCTTTCTTT. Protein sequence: CASSLGGPMTGGRNTEAFF.

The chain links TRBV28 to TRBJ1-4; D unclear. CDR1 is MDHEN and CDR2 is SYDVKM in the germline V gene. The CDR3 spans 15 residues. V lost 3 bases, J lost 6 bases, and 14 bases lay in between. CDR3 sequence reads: CASSLRDPPDEKLFF. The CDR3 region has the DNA TGTGCCAGCAGTTTGCGAGACCCGCCGGATGAAAAACTGTTTTTT.

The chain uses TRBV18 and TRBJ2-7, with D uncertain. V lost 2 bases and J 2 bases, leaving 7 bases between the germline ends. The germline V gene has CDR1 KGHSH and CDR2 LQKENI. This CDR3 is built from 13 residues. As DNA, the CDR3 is TGTGCCAGCTCACCAGTTGAAGCCTACGAGCAGTACTTC. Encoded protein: CASSPVEAYEQYF.

The CDR3 here is CASSRDRVGYTF. CDR3 coding DNA: TGTGCCAGCAGTAGGGACAGGGTTGGCTACACCTTC. The gene calls are TRBV6-6 and TRBJ1-2, with TRBD1 matching 9 bases. Germline V CDR1 and CDR2: MNHNY, SVGAGI (reference sequence). CDR3 length equals 12 residues. V was pared by 5 bases and J by 7 bases, with 2 bases of the junction left unmatched.

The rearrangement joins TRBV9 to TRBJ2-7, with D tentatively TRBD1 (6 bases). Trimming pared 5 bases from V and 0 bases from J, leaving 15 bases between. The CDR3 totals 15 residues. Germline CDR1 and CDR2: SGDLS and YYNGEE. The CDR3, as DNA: TGTGCCAGCAGTCGCCAGGGGTCCTTCTCCTACGAGCAGTACTTC. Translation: CASSRQGSFSYEQYF.

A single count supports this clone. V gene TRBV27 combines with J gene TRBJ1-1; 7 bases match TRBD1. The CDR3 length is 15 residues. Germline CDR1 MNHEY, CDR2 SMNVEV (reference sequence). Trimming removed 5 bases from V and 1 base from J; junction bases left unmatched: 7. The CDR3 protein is CASSLRTGRNTEAFF. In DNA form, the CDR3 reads TGTGCCAGCAGTCTTCGGACAGGTAGGAACACTGAAGCTTTCTTT.

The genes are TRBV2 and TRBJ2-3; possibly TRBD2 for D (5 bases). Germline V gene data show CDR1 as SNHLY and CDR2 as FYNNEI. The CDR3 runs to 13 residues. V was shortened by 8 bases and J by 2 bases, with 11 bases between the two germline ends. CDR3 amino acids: CASSQRYTDTQYF. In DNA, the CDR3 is TGTGCCAGCTCTCAGCGGTACACAGATACGCAGTATTTT.

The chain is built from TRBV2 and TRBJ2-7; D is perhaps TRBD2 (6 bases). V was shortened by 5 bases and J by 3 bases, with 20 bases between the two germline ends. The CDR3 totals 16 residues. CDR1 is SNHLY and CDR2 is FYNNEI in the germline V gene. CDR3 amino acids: CASSHTPGDVNYEQYF. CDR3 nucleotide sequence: TGTGCCAGCAGTCATACCCCGGGAGACGTAAACTACGAGCAGTACTTC.

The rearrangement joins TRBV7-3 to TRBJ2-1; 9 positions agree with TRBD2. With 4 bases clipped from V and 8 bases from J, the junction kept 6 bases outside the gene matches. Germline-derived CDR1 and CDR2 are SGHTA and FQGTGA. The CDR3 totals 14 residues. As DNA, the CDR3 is TGTGCCAGCAGCTCGACTAGCGGTTTATATGAGCAGTTCTTC. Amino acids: CASSSTSGLYEQFF.

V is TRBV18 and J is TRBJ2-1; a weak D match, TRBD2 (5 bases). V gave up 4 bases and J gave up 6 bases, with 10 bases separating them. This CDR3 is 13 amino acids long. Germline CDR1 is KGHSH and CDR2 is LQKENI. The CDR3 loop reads CASSRALGNEQFF. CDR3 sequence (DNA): TGTGCCAGCTCACGCGCACTAGGCAATGAGCAGTTCTTC.

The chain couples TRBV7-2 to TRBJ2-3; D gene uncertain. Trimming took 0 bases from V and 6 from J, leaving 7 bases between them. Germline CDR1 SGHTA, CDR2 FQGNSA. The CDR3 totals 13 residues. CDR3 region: CASSLAWGDTQYF. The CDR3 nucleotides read TGTGCCAGCAGCTTAGCCTGGGGTGATACGCAGTATTTT.

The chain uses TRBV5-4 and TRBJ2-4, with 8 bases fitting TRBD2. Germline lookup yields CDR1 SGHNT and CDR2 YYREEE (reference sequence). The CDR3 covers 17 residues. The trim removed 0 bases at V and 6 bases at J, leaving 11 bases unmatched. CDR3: CASSLALSGGDGNIQYF. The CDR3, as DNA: TGTGCCAGCAGCTTGGCCCTTTCGGGAGGGGATGGAAACATTCAGTACTTC. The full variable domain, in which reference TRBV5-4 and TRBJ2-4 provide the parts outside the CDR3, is ETGVTQSPTHLIKTRGQQVTLRCSSQSGHNTVSWYQQALGQGPQFIFQYYREEENGRGNFPPRFSGLQFPNYSSELNVNALELDDSALYLCASSLALSGGDGNIQYFGAGTRLSVL.

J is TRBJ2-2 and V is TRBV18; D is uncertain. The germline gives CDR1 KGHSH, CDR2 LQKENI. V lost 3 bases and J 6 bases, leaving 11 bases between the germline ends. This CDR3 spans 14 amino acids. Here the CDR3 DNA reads TGTGCCAGCTCACCTCAGAGGTTACCCGGGGAGCTGTTTTTT. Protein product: CASSPQRLPGELFF.

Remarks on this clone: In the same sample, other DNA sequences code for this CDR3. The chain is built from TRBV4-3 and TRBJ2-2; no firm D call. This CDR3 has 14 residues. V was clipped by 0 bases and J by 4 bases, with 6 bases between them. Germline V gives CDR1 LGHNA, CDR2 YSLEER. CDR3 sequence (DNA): TGCGCCAGCAGCCAAGACGGCGGCACCGGGGAGCTGTTTTTT. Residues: CASSQDGGTGELFF.

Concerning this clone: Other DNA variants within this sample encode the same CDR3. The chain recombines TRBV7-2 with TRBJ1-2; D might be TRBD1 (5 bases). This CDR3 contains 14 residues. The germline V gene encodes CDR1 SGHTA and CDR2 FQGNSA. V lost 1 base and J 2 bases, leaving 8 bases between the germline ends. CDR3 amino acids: CASSLVGANYGYTF. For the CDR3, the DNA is TGTGCCAGCAGCTTAGTAGGGGCCAACTATGGCTACACCTTC.